The source of this TCR beta chain is a study of cytomegalovirus exposure and HLA in healthy donors. Study conclusions and caveats: Cytomegalovirus-associated TCR beta chains were listed, numbering 150 to 200. Certain indistinguishable V segments, among them TRBV6-2 and TRBV6-3, were excluded. Later analysis identified 17,000 or so TCR beta sequences associated with HLA alleles, using a false discovery rate threshold of 0.05. Earlier results showed most TCR beta V segments being productive about 90% or about 30% of the time.

Concerning this clone: The antigen remains undetermined.

The V and J ends lost 4 bases and 7 bases, in that order; junction bases with no gene match: 8. Germline CDR1 reads SNHLY; CDR2 reads FYNNEI. This CDR3 spans 15 amino acids. The primer mix had 60 Vbeta and 13 Jbeta primers. Only in-frame clones appear in the TCRdb table, and some are missing; sequencing was by immunoSEQ multiplex PCR. The sample shows about 160,000 clones, 60% to 80% of them seen only once. The chain is built from TRBV2 and TRBJ2-2, with 8 bases fitting TRBD2. The sequence was collected from a woman in her 50s in good health and CMV-seropositive. The specimen was PBMCs. DNA of the CDR3: TGTGCCAGCAGTGTGCTTCGGGGGGGCGTCGGGGAGCTGTTTTTT. Residues: CASSVLRGGVGELFF.